The 3 T cell receptor beta chains presented below share a single source sample, sequenced in a study of T cells in Graves' hyperthyroidism and ophthalmopathy. Amplification of TCR beta CDR3 regions was performed using RNA transcripts as template. Primed by the HTBI set, a first-round RT-PCR was run on the TCR CDR3. TCRdb ran MiXCR on the multiplex PCR reads and lists one entry per CDR3 protein. The table records 600,000 or so distinct CDR3 sequences, 35% to 55% of them present only once. Sequencing used peripheral blood or thyroid tissue (not recorded which). The source is a young woman with Graves' hyperthyroidism.

This clonotype occurred a few times. The chain has TRBV20-1 and TRBJ1-5, with D possibly matching TRBD1 (6 bases). Trimming took off 0 bases at V and 6 bases at J, with 18 bases between the two ends. Germline CDR1 reads DFQATT; CDR2 reads SNEGSKA (reference sequence). The length of the CDR3 is 16 residues. CDR3: CSARDYATGMSQPQHF. CDR3 in DNA: TGCAGTGCTAGAGATTACGCTACAGGGATGAGTCAGCCCCAGCATTTT.

The V and J genes are TRBV25-1 and TRBJ1-4; D not resolved. The CDR3 length is 13 residues. Trimming removed 1 base at V and 8 bases at J, with 8 bases between. Germline CDR1 and CDR2: MGHDK and SYGVNS. CDR3 bases: TGTGCCAGCAGTGAATCCGGTTACGAAAAACTGTTTTTT. This codes for CASSESGYEKLFF.

This clonotype occurred a few times. V usage is TRBV9 and J usage is TRBJ1-2; 10 nucleotides line up with TRBD1. The germline V gene has CDR1 SGDLS and CDR2 YYNGEE. The CDR3 runs to 14 residues. V lost 2 bases to trimming and J lost 2 bases; unmatched junction nucleotides: 0. CDR3 in amino acids: CASSVTGGNYGYTF. The CDR3 nucleotides read TGTGCCAGCAGCGTGACAGGGGGCAACTATGGCTACACCTTC.